The present TCR beta chain was sequenced within a study of regulatory T cells in long-lasting Graves disease. Indicated time point: newly diagnosed GD, antithyroid drugs for less than 3 months. Making the TCR library involved RNA that had been extracted from PBMCs. According to the study, TCR beta libraries were built with iRepertoire HTBI primers and CDR3-region Arm-PCR. TCRdb independently ran MiXCR on the multiplex PCR reads; one entry per CDR3 protein. The sample includes around 250,000 distinct CDR3 sequences, over 20% of them seen just once. Germline CDR1 reads LNHDA; CDR2 reads SQIVND (reference sequence). The CDR3 is 12 amino acids. V shed 6 bases, J shed 3 bases, and the junction held 2 bases outside the gene matches.

This TCR was sampled from a female donor with Graves disease. The rearrangement joins TRBV19 to TRBJ2-7; TRBD1 matches 7 bases. This sample comprised peripheral blood mononuclear cells (PBMCs), obtained at new diagnosis, from a patient treated with antithyroid drugs. CDR3 sequence: CASRGQNYEQYF. CDR3 in DNA: TGTGCCAGTAGGGGACAGAACTACGAGCAGTACTTC.